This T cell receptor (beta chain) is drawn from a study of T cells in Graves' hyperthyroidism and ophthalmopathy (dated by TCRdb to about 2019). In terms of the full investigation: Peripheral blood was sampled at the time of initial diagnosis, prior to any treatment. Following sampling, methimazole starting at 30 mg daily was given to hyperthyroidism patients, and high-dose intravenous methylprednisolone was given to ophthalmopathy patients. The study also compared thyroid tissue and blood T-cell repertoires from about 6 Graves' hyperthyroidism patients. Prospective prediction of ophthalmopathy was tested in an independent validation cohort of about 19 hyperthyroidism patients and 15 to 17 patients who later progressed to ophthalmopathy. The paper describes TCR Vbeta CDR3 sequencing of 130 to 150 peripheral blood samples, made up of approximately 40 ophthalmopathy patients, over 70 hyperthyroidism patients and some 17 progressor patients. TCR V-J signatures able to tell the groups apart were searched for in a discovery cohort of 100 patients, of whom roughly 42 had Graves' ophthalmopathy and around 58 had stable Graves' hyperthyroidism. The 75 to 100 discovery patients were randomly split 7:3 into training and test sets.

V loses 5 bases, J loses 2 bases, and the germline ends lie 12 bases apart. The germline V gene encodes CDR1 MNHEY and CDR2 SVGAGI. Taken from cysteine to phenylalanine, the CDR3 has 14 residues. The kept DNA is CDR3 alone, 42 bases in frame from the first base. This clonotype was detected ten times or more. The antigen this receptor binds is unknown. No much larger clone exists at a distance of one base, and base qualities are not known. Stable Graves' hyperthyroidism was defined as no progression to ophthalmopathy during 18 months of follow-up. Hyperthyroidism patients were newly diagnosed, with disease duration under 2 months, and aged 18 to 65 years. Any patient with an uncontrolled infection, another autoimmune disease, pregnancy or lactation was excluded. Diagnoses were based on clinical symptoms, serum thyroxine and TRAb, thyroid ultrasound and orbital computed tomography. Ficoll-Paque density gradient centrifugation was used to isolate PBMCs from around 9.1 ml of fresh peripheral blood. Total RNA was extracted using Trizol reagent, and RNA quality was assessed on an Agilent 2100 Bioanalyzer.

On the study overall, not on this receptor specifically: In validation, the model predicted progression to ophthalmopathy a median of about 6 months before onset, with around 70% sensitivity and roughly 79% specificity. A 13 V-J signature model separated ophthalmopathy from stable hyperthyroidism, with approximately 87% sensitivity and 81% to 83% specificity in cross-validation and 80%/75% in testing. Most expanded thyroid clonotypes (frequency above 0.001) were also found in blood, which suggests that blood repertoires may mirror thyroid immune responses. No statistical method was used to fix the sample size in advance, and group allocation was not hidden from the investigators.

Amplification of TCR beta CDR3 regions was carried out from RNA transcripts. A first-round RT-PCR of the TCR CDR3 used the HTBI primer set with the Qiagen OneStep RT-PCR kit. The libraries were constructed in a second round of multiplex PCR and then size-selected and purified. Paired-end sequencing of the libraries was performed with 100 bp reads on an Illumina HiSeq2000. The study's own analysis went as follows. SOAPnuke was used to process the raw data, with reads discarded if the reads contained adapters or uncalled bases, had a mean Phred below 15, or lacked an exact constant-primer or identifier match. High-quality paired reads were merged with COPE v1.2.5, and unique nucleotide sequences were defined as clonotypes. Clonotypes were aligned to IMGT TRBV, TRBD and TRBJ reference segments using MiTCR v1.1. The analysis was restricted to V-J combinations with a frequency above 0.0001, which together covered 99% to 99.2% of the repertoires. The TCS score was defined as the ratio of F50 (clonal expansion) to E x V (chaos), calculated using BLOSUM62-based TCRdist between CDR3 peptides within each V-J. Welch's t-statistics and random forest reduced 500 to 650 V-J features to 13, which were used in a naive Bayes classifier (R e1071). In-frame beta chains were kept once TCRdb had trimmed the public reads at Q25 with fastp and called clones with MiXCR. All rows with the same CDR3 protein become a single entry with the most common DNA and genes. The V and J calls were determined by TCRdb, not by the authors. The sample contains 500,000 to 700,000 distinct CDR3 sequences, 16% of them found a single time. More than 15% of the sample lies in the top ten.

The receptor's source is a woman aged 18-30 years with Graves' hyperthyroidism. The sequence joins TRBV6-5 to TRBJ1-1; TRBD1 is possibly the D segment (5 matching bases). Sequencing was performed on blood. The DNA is TGTGCCAGCAGTAGCCGGGACGCAAACACTGAAGCTTTCTTT. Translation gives CASSSRDANTEAFF.